A selection of T cell receptor beta chains follows, all from one sample in a study of blood T cell repertoires in COVID-19. Clones were sequenced by immunoSEQ multiplex PCR, and TCRdb holds only the in-frame ones, with some missing. The sample holds some 670,000 clones, 80% to 90% seen once. Source material: peripheral blood. All receptors come from a woman aged 18-30 years with acute or convalescent COVID-19. The CDR3 runs from the conserved cysteine through the conserved F or W. Fields, in order: clone size, J gene, D gene, V gene, CDR3 DNA, CDR3 protein. D genes are given only for firm matches. Clone size is given for some rows only: seen once, a few or many times, or a class if the clone is expanded.

>.|TRBJ2-5|TRBD1|TRBV3-1/TRBV3-2
TGTGCCAGCAGCCGCCAGGGGGCCCAGTACTTC
CASSRQGAQYF
>.|TRBJ1-1|TRBD1|TRBV6-5
TGTGCCACCCTGAGGGGGCGCGGGACTGAAGCTTTCTTT
CATLRGRGTEAFF
>.|TRBJ2-7|.|TRBV6-5
TGTGCCAGCAGTTATTCTGGGGCCGGAGGGTACTACGAGCAGTACTTC
CASSYSGAGGYYEQYF
>.|TRBJ1-3|.|TRBV5-1
TGCGCCAGCAGCTTGGCCGGGGGGGTCTCTGGAAACACCATATATTTT
CASSLAGGVSGNTIYF
>.|TRBJ2-1|TRBD2|TRBV10-3
TGTGCCATCAGTGCTCGAACTAGCGGGGGGGCCAACAATGAGCAGTTCTTC
CAISARTSGGANNEQFF
>.|TRBJ1-6|TRBD1|TRBV13
TGTGCCAGCACCCAACAGGGGTTATCCTATAATTCACCCCTCCACTTT
CASTQQGLSYNSPLHF
>.|TRBJ2-1|.|TRBV27
TGTGCCACCTCGGGCTCCTACAATGAGCAGTTCTTC
CATSGSYNEQFF
>once|TRBJ2-3|TRBD2|TRBV6-5
TGTGCCAGCAGTTTTAGACTAGCGGGGAGGTTGGATACGCAGTATTTT
CASSFRLAGRLDTQYF
>few|TRBJ1-2|TRBD1|TRBV11-2
TGTGCCAGCAGCTTAGATGCTAGGGGGCTGGTCGATGGCTACACCTTC
CASSLDARGLVDGYTF
>.|TRBJ1-1|.|TRBV18
TGTGCCAGCTCACCAACGGGAGGGATTGAAGCTTTCTTT
CASSPTGGIEAFF
>.|TRBJ1-2|TRBD1|TRBV7-4
TGTGCCAGCAGCTTTTATGGAGGACAGGCTGAGAACTATGGCTACACCTTC
CASSFYGGQAENYGYTF